This TCR beta chain was obtained from a study of blood T cell repertoires in COVID-19. Study-wide background: Samples came from the United States, Italy and Spain, spanning acute and convalescent COVID-19.

The CDR3 has 15 residues. Germline-derived CDR1 and CDR2 are LNHDA and SQIVND (reference sequence). V lost 5 bases, J lost 7 bases, and 21 bases lay in between. This clone was counted many times. As processed by the authors: Reference gene primer amplification gave estimated nucleated cell counts. The table came from immunoSEQ multiplex PCR; TCRdb's copy has only in-frame clones and leaves some out. That table supplies the V and J calls and clone size; D and trimming were determined from the DNA. The profile covers roughly 190,000 clones, with 80% appearing a single time and about 7% taken by the ten largest.

The chain links TRBV19 to TRBJ2-7, with D possibly matching TRBD2 (6 bases). The sequencing input was peripheral blood. This TCR came from a man in his 60s with acute or convalescent COVID-19. In DNA form, the CDR3 reads TGTGCCAGTAGTGTGGGGGGTGGGAGGTCTGGTGAGCAGTACTTC. Protein: CASSVGGGRSGEQYF.